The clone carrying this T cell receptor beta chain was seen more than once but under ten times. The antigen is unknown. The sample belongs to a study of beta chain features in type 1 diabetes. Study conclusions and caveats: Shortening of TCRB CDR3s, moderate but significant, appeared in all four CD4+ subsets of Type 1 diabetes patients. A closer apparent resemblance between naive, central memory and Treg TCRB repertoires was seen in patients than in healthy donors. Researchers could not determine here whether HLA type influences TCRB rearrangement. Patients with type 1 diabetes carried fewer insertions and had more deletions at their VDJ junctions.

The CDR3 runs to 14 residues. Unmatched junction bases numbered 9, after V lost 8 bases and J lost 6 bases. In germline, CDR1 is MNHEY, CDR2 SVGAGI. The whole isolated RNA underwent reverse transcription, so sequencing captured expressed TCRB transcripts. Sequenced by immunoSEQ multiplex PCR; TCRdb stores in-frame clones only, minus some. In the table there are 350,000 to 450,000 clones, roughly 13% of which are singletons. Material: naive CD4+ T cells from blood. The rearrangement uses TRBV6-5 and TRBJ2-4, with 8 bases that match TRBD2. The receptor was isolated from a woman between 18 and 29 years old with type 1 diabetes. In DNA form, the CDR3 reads TGTGCCAGCGCTGGCGGGGGGCTAGGAAACATTCAGTACTTC. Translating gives CASAGGGLGNIQYF.